This TCR beta chain was sequenced for a study of blood T cell repertoires in COVID-19 (dated by TCRdb to 2020 to 2021). A note on the overall study: Samples from collaborators originated in the United States, Italy and Spain and spanned both the acute and convalescent phases of COVID-19. The material from the prospective study consisted of cDNA or gDNA derived from T cells, B-cell-depleted T cells, or PBMCs. Deeply sampled blood TCRbeta repertoires from subjects exposed to, actively infected with, or recovered from COVID-19 were included in the dataset. A freely available public database, intended as a resource for researchers studying the immune response to SARS-CoV-2, is where the repertoires were released. The samples were drawn from two sources: the first 160 participants of the ongoing ImmuneRACE study, and some 1,300 subjects contributed by 6 global collaborators. Sample metadata almost always included a de-identified subject ID, COVID-19 status, age in years and sex. HLA class I and class II types, where available, came from metadata supplied by the sample provider rather than from assay-based typing. What the work shows at the level of the full study, not this receptor alone: The quantity of clinical and demographic metadata differed by source and by participant and was supplied without curation.

Participants in the prospective study were enrolled through a virtual design, were aged about 18 to 100 years, and lived in approximately 25 United States geographic areas. In the prospective study, participants were assigned to cohorts based on the clinical history participants reported in a screening survey and a study questionnaire. Each participant in the prospective study had whole blood, serum and a nasopharyngeal or oropharyngeal swab collected by mobile phlebotomists. Over a roughly 2-month period, participants in the prospective study had the option of providing additional blood draws and questionnaires. Prospective study blood samples were shipped either frozen or at room temperature before DNA extraction. Comments on this clone: Its antigen is unknown. It has no much larger one-base neighbor in the sample; base qualities were not kept.

The germline V gene (reference sequence) sets CDR1 to SEHNR and CDR2 to FQNEAQ. The V and J ends are trimmed by 3 bases and 8 bases, leaving 13 bases between them. The CDR3, from cysteine to phenylalanine, totals 13 residues. Here the CDR3 DNA is all that survives: 39 bases in frame from base 1. TCRbeta CDR3 regions were amplified from genomic DNA by means of the immunoSEQ Assay, a bias-controlled multiplex PCR. As for the original processing: The number of nucleated cells in each sample was estimated by amplification of reference gene primers within the assay. Sequence reads were collapsed and filtered to measure the absolute abundance of every unique TCRbeta CDR3 rearrangement. For each sample, productive Simpson clonality was calculated by taking the square root of Simpson's diversity index across productive rearrangements. TCRdb took over this immuneACCESS table, retaining in-frame rearrangements with V and J assigned. Such tables are incomplete; in checked studies, under half of the missing clones stem from an unresolved V gene, and the remainder is unexplained. That table supplies the V and J calls and clone size; D and trimming were determined from the DNA. This sample gives under 300,000 clones in total; about nine tenths of them show up just once. Roughly 6% of the sample belongs to the ten largest clones.

Sequencing was carried out using PBMCs or T cells enriched from blood (not recorded which). The chain is assembled from TRBV7-9 and TRBJ1-2; D gene: possibly TRBD1, on 5 matching bases. This receptor was taken from a woman in her twenties or thirties with acute COVID-19. The encoded CDR3 is CASSFGQGFGYTF. The nucleotides are TGTGCCAGCAGCTTTGGGCAGGGTTTCGGCTACACCTTC. Beyond the CDR3, the reference TRBV7-9 and TRBJ1-2 genes provide the residues; the full variable domain reads: DTGVSQNPRHKITKRGQNVTFRCDPISEHNRLYWYRQTLGQGPEFLTYFQNEAQLEKSRLLSDRFSAERPKGSFSTLEIQRTEQGDSAMYLCASSFGQGFGYTFGSGTRLTVV.